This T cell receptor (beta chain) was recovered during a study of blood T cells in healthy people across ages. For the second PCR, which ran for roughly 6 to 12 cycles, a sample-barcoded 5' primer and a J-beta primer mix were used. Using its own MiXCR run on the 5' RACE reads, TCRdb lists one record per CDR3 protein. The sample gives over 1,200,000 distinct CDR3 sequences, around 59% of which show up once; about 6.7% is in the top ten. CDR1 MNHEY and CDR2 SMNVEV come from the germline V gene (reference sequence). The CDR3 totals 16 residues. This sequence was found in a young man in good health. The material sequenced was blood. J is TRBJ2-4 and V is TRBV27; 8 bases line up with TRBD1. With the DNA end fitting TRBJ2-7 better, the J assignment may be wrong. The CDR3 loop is CASRSGPGQDFYEQYF. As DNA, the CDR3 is TGTGCCAGCAGAAGCGGGCCGGGACAGGACTTTTACGAGCAGTACTTC.